A selection of T cell receptor beta chains follows, all from one sample in a study of blood T cell repertoires in COVID-19. The method was immunoSEQ multiplex PCR; TCRdb's version includes in-frame clones alone and lacks a portion of them. The sample consists of approximately 130,000 clones, around three quarters of them appearing once. The sample consisted of peripheral blood. The source is a human donor in a cohort sampled during active COVID-19. The CDR3 runs from the conserved cysteine through the conserved F or W. A D gene is named only where the DNA matches it firmly. Clone size is stated in some rows and not others, as once, few, many or a class when expanded.

j_call v_call d_call clone_size cdr3_nt cdr3_aa
TRBJ2-7 TRBV3-1/TRBV3-2 TRBD2 once TGTGCCAGCAGCCTGGGACTAGCGGGGGTGACCTACGAGCAGTACTTC CASSLGLAGVTYEQYF
TRBJ2-3 TRBV11-2 TRBD2 - TGTGCCAGCAGCTCCCCGGTAGAAAGCGGGGGGGCGAGAGATACGCAGTATTTT CASSSPVESGGARDTQYF
TRBJ2-4 TRBV19 TRBD1 few TGTGCCAGTAGCCTGACAGGGGGGGATCTAGCCAAAAACATTCAGTACTTC CASSLTGGDLAKNIQYF
TRBJ1-2 TRBV5-1 TRBD1 - TGCGCCAGCAGCTCAGGGACAGACTATAACTATGGCTACACCTTC CASSSGTDYNYGYTF
TRBJ2-7 TRBV5-6 - - TGTGCCAGCAGCCCGCGGGGCGGGTACTCCTACGAGCAGTACTTC CASSPRGGYSYEQYF
TRBJ2-7 TRBV18 TRBD2 - TGTGCCAGCTCACCATTTCTAGCGGGAAGCTCCTACGAGCAGTACTTC CASSPFLAGSSYEQYF
TRBJ2-1 TRBV4-2 - - TGTGCCAGCAGAGTATACAATGAGCAGTTCTTC CASRVYNEQFF
TRBJ2-1 TRBV27 - - TGTGCCAGCAGTCTATACGCCGGATCTAGCGTCCATGAGCAGTTCTTC CASSLYAGSSVHEQFF
TRBJ1-2 TRBV7-9 - - TGTGCCAGCAGCCGACAGACACCCTCACCTAACTATGGCTACACCTTC CASSRQTPSPNYGYTF
TRBJ2-7 TRBV5-1 TRBD2 once TGCGCCAGCAGTTCTCCTAGCGGGGTAGGGCAGTACTTC CASSSPSGVGQYF